This T cell receptor beta chain was profiled in a study of ipilimumab plus nivolumab after autologous stem cell transplantation. The overall study: Patients received a median of roughly 5 ipilimumab and 8 or 9 nivolumab doses. Myeloma patients were high-risk transplant-naive or relapsed within 3 years of first autologous transplant.

Checkpoint therapy with ipilimumab 1 mg/kg began 14 to 28 days after transplant. Patients received nivolumab 3 mg/kg at weeks 1, 4, 7, 10, then fortnightly to week 26. The data were produced by immunoSEQ multiplex PCR, yet TCRdb's version contains in-frame clones alone and is incomplete. Of 40,000 to 45,000 clones listed, nearly 95% are singletons. This clone was seen only a few times. CDR1 and CDR2 (germline): SGHTA, FQGTGA. V was clipped by 5 bases and J by 6 bases; unmatched bases: 3. The CDR3 runs 14 residues. This sequence was found in a male donor with multiple myeloma. The chain joins TRBV7-3 to TRBJ1-6, with 8 bases aligning to TRBD1. Here the sequenced sample was PBMCs, taken in a trial of ipilimumab plus nivolumab as post-transplant consolidation. The CDR3 sequence is CASSNTGGNSPLHF. The CDR3 bases are TGTGCCAGCAGCAACACAGGGGGTAATTCACCCCTCCACTTT.